Following are 31 T cell receptor beta chains from one sample sequenced in a study of blood T cell repertoires in COVID-19. The table came from immunoSEQ multiplex PCR; TCRdb's copy has only in-frame clones and leaves some out. The table has around 180,000 clones, about 80% seen once. The source material was peripheral blood. These TCRs come from a human donor in a cohort sampled during active COVID-19.

The gene calls are TRBV19 and TRBJ1-1; D is unresolved. The CDR3 covers 14 residues. The V gene lost 10 bases and the J gene lost 0 bases, with 15 bases spanning the gap. Germline CDR1 reads LNHDA; CDR2 reads SQIVND (reference sequence). The DNA of the CDR3 is TGTGCCACAAAAGAGGGAAATTTGAACACTGAAGCTTTCTTT. Amino acid sequence: CATKEGNLNTEAFF.

This clone has a single count. The V gene is TRBV12-3 or TRBV12-4, the J gene TRBJ1-1, with D maybe TRBD1 (6 bases). The CDR3 extends over 13 amino acids. V lost 6 bases, J lost 4 bases, and 12 bases lay in between. CDR3 nucleotide sequence: TGTGCCAGCAGGTCTCGAGGGGGCACTGAAGCTTTCTTT. It codes for CASRSRGGTEAFF.

The chain carries TRBV9 and TRBJ2-7; a possible D gene is TRBD2 (5 bases). V was trimmed by 0 bases and J by 1 base, leaving 11 bases between them. Germline V gene sequence: CDR1 SGDLS, CDR2 YYNGEE. The CDR3 is 15 amino acids. DNA for the CDR3: TGTGCCAGCAGCGTAGGGGGAGCAAGTTCCTACGAGCAGTACTTC. This gives the protein CASSVGGASSYEQYF.

The chain combines TRBV11-2 with TRBJ2-7; D remains unclear. This CDR3 contains 13 residues. Germline values: CDR1 SGHAT, CDR2 FQNNGV. Trimming took off 3 bases at V and 3 bases at J, with 9 bases between the two ends. The CDR3 reads CASSFGGSYEQYF. In nucleotides, the CDR3 is TGTGCCAGCAGCTTTGGCGGAAGCTACGAGCAGTACTTC.

The CDR3: CASLNLIGTGPTDTQYF. Written as DNA, the CDR3 is TGTGCCAGCTTGAATCTTATCGGGACAGGGCCCACAGATACGCAGTATTTT. V gene TRBV18 combines with J gene TRBJ2-3; 9 positions match TRBD1. Germline-derived CDR1 and CDR2 are KGHSH and LQKENI. The ends lost 7 bases at V and 2 bases at J; junction bases unmatched: 13. The CDR3 has 17 amino acids.

The V call is TRBV9, the J call TRBJ1-6, with 8 bases fitting TRBD1. This CDR3 spans 17 amino acids. Germline CDR1 is SGDLS and CDR2 is YYNGEE. V shed 2 bases and J 0 bases; nucleotides not matched to a gene: 4. CDR3 DNA sequence: TGTGCCAGCAGCGTGGGACAGGTTAGCTCCTATAATTCACCCCTCCACTTT. Its protein product is CASSVGQVSSYNSPLHF.

The chain employs TRBV9 and TRBJ2-5; D perhaps matches TRBD1 (5 bases). V was pared by 0 bases and J by 1 base, with 7 bases between. Germline assignment: CDR1 SGDLS and CDR2 YYNGEE. The CDR3 contains 14 residues. CDR3: CASSVGGIQETQYF. CDR3 in DNA: TGTGCCAGCAGCGTAGGGGGCATCCAAGAGACCCAGTACTTC.

This clone appeared a single time. The chain carries TRBV27 and TRBJ1-1; TRBD1 agrees at 7 bases. The CDR3 length is 12 residues. After removal of 3 bases from V and 11 bases from J, the junction contained 6 bases not matched to a gene. Germline V lookup: CDR1 MNHEY, CDR2 SMNVEV (reference sequence). The CDR3, as DNA: TGTGCCAGCAGTTTTAGAGGGGGCTTCGCTTTCTTT. Translating it yields CASSFRGGFAFF.

The chain carries TRBV7-2 and TRBJ1-5; unclear D gene. The CDR3 covers 15 residues. Germline lookup yields CDR1 SGHTA and CDR2 FQGNSA. V was shortened by 1 base and J by 7 bases, with 14 bases between the two germline ends. CDR3 sequence reads: CASSLDTSARQPQHF. As DNA, the CDR3 is TGTGCCAGCAGCTTAGACACCTCGGCGCGGCAGCCCCAGCATTTT.

The chain joins TRBV12-3 or TRBV12-4 to TRBJ2-7; maybe TRBD1 (6 bases). Trimming removed 6 bases from V and 3 bases from J, with 12 bases in between. The CDR3 loop spans 13 amino acids. The CDR3 loop reads CASSSRGRYEQYF. As DNA, the CDR3 is TGTGCCAGCAGCTCCAGGGGTCGCTACGAGCAGTACTTC.

The chain uses TRBV10-3 and TRBJ2-7; 8 bases are a match to TRBD2. The CDR3 is 15 residues long. From germline, CDR1 is ENHRY and CDR2 SYGVKD. Losses at the gene ends were 0 bases for V and 3 bases for J; bases not matched to a gene: 4. Here the CDR3 reads CAISESVAGLYEQYF. The CDR3 nucleotides read TGTGCCATCAGTGAGTCGGTAGCGGGGCTCTACGAGCAGTACTTC.

The genes are TRBV3-1 (or the pseudogene TRBV3-2) and TRBJ2-7; TRBD2 matches at 10 bases. CDR1 LGHDT and CDR2 YNNKEL come from the germline V gene (reference sequence). The V and J ends lost 0 bases and 6 bases, in that order; junction bases with no gene match: 5. The length of the CDR3 is 15 residues. For the CDR3, the DNA is TGTGCCAGCAGCCAAGACAGCGGGAGGGGGAGCGAGCAGTACTTC. This codes for CASSQDSGRGSEQYF.

In nucleotides, the CDR3 is TGCAGCTCTTGGGACAACTCCTACGAGCAGTACTTC. This sequence encodes CSSWDNSYEQYF. The V call is TRBV29-1, the J call TRBJ2-7; D is perhaps TRBD1 (6 bases). V lost 8 bases and J lost 0, with 11 bases in between. The CDR3 contains 12 residues. CDR1 is SQVTM, CDR2 ANQGSEA, per germline.

This sequence joins TRBV24-1 and TRBJ1-1; D might be TRBD1 (5 bases). Germline values: CDR1 KGHDR, CDR2 SFDVKD. The CDR3 covers 12 residues. V dropped 7 bases and J dropped 1 base, with 6 bases sitting between them. This chain's CDR3 is CATSRENTEAFF. DNA of the CDR3: TGTGCCACCAGCAGGGAGAACACTGAAGCTTTCTTT.

The chain links TRBV4-3 to TRBJ2-7, with a possible D match to TRBD1 (5 bases). Germline CDR1 is LGHNA and CDR2 is YSLEER. Trimming pared 0 bases from V and 2 bases from J, leaving 14 bases between. CDR3 length equals 16 residues. The CDR3 nucleotides are TGCGCCAGCAGCCAAGATCTCACAGGCTCTACCTACGAGCAGTACTTC. This translates into CASSQDLTGSTYEQYF.

The gene calls are TRBV5-5 and TRBJ1-1, with TRBD1 as a possible D gene (5 bases). Germline loops: CDR1 SGHKS, CDR2 YYEKEE (reference sequence). Trimming took off 4 bases at V and 0 bases at J, with 10 bases between the two ends. The CDR3 runs 14 residues. CDR3: CASSVTAMNTEAFF. The CDR3 region has the DNA TGTGCCAGCAGCGTGACAGCCATGAACACTGAAGCTTTCTTT.

The rearrangement uses TRBV7-3 and TRBJ2-1; 8 bases agree with TRBD1. The ends lost 5 bases at V and 0 bases at J; junction bases unmatched: 6. CDR3 length: 16 residues. CDR1 is SGHTA and CDR2 is FQGTGA in the germline V gene. In nucleotides, the CDR3 is TGTGCCAGCAGCCCACAGGGGGGCAGCTCCTACAATGAGCAGTTCTTC. Translated: CASSPQGGSSYNEQFF. Together with reference TRBV7-3 and TRBJ2-1, the CDR3 gives the full variable domain: GAGVSQTPSNKVTEKGKYVELRCDPISGHTALYWYRQSLGQGPEFLIYFQGTGAADDSGLPNDRFFAVRPEGSVSTLKIQRTERGDSAVYLCASSPQGGSSYNEQFFGPGTRLTVL.

The chain has TRBV9 and TRBJ2-1; D uncertain. Germline V gene sequence: CDR1 SGDLS, CDR2 YYNGEE. V was trimmed by 3 bases and J by 10 bases, leaving 14 bases between them. CDR3 length equals 13 residues. The CDR3 sequence is CASSGSGFKEQFF. The DNA of the CDR3 is TGTGCCAGCAGCGGATCCGGGTTTAAGGAGCAGTTCTTC.

The V and J genes are TRBV28 and TRBJ1-1; the match to TRBD1 covers 9 bases. Germline V lookup: CDR1 MDHEN, CDR2 SYDVKM. Germline trimming cut 9 bases from V and 1 base from J; bases unmatched to any gene: 3. CDR3 length: 13 residues. CDR3 DNA sequence: TGTGCCAGTAAGGGACAGGGGAACACTGAAGCTTTCTTT. It yields the protein CASKGQGNTEAFF.

The chain joins TRBV10-2 to TRBJ2-7, with TRBD2 identical over 7 bases. Trimming removed 0 bases from V and 7 bases from J; junction bases left unmatched: 3. From germline, CDR1 is WSHSY and CDR2 SAAADI. The CDR3 contains 13 residues. CDR3 nucleotide sequence: TGCGCCAGCAGTGAGTCGGGGGGGAGAGAGCAGTACTTC. Its protein product is CASSESGGREQYF.

This clone appeared a single time. The gene calls are TRBV12-5 and TRBJ1-2; maybe TRBD1 (6 bases). The CDR3 totals 15 residues. With 3 bases removed from V and 7 bases from J, the gap between germline ends came to 18 bases. CDR1 LGHNT and CDR2 FRNRAP come from the germline V gene. The CDR3 DNA follows: TGTGCTAGTGGTTTAGATACAGGGAGTCTAGGTGGCTACACCTTC. Its translation is CASGLDTGSLGGYTF.

The chain couples TRBV6-6 to TRBJ2-7, with a weak D call TRBD1 (5 bases). The V gene's germline CDR1 is MNHNY and CDR2 SVGAGI (reference sequence). CDR3 size: 13 residues. Trimming took off 2 bases at V and 0 bases at J, with 5 bases between the two ends. The CDR3 DNA sequence: TGTGCCAGCAGTTACGACAGCTCCTACGAGCAGTACTTC. Its translation: CASSYDSSYEQYF.

This clone was detected once. The chain uses TRBV19 and TRBJ2-7, with TRBD2 matching over 9 bases. Per germline, CDR1 LNHDA and CDR2 SQIVND (reference sequence). V was clipped by 6 bases and J by 3 bases; unmatched bases: 6. This CDR3 region has 14 residues. The CDR3 sequence: CASSNSRGGYEQYF. CDR3 bases: TGTGCCAGTAGCAATTCGCGGGGGGGCTACGAGCAGTACTTC.

The V and J genes are TRBV9 and TRBJ1-2; 7 bases are a match to TRBD1. There are 14 residues in the CDR3. V shed 4 bases, J shed 2 bases, and the junction held 5 bases outside the gene matches. From germline, CDR1 is SGDLS and CDR2 YYNGEE. The CDR3 loop reads CASSRGQQNYGYTF. The CDR3 nucleotides are TGTGCCAGCAGCCGGGGACAGCAGAACTATGGCTACACCTTC.

The chain uses TRBV19 and TRBJ1-2; D possibly corresponds to TRBD1 (5 bases). Germline V gene sequence: CDR1 LNHDA, CDR2 SQIVND (reference sequence). V was cut by 4 bases and J by 7 bases, with 16 bases left in between. CDR3 length equals 14 residues. This chain's CDR3 is CASSTPGPGAGYTF. The CDR3 coding sequence is TGTGCCAGTAGTACGCCGGGACCGGGAGCTGGCTACACCTTC.

The chain couples TRBV10-3 to TRBJ1-3, with D maybe TRBD1 (5 bases). The CDR3 consists of 16 residues. With 0 bases removed from V and 0 bases from J, the gap between germline ends came to 9 bases. Germline V gene sequence: CDR1 ENHRY, CDR2 SYGVKD. This chain's CDR3 is CAISESGQLSGNTIYF. CDR3 nucleotides: TGTGCCATCAGTGAGTCCGGACAACTCTCTGGAAACACCATATATTTT.

The chain links TRBV4-2 to TRBJ1-1; 7 bases are a match to TRBD1. The CDR3 consists of 14 residues. V was pared by 4 bases and J by 4 bases, with 6 bases of the junction left unmatched. CDR1 LGHNA and CDR2 YNFKEQ come from the germline V gene. CDR3 region: CASSLTTGRTEAFF. DNA for the CDR3: TGTGCCAGCAGCCTAACGACAGGGCGCACTGAAGCTTTCTTT.

V usage is TRBV11-1 and J usage is TRBJ2-6; D is perhaps TRBD2 (7 bases). The CDR3 is 15 residues long. The germline V gene encodes CDR1 SGHAT and CDR2 FQDESV (reference sequence). V was trimmed by 4 bases and J by 4 bases, leaving 11 bases between them. As DNA, the CDR3 is TGTGCCAGCAGCTGGGCGGGGGCCGGGGCCAACGTCCTGACTTTC. Translation gives CASSWAGAGANVLTF.

J is TRBJ2-7 and V is TRBV18, with a weak D call TRBD1 (6 bases). V was cut by 1 base and J by 0 bases, with 13 bases left in between. Germline CDR1 and CDR2: KGHSH and LQKENI. The CDR3 covers 16 residues. The CDR3 sequence: CASSPLGQGSSYEQYF. CDR3 coding DNA: TGTGCCAGCTCACCACTAGGGCAGGGGAGCTCCTACGAGCAGTACTTC.

The chain carries TRBV3-1 (or the pseudogene TRBV3-2) and TRBJ2-7, with 7 bases aligning to TRBD1. The CDR3 spans 15 residues. Per germline, CDR1 LGHDT and CDR2 YNNKEL (reference sequence). With 4 bases clipped from V and 6 bases from J, the junction kept 12 bases outside the gene matches. CDR3 coding DNA: TGTGCCAGCAGCCCCCAAGTAGACAGGGCTGGCGAGCAGTACTTC. It specifies CASSPQVDRAGEQYF.

The gene calls are TRBV7-8 and TRBJ1-4; tentative D call: TRBD1 (5 bases). Germline-derived CDR1 and CDR2 are SGHVS and FQNEAQ. This CDR3 spans 16 amino acids. With 6 bases removed from V and 6 bases from J, the gap between germline ends came to 20 bases. CDR3 nucleotide sequence: TGTGCCAGCAGTCCTAGGCGGGGCTCGGGGGATGAAAAACTGTTTTTT. This translates into CASSPRRGSGDEKLFF. Together with reference TRBV7-8 and TRBJ1-4, the CDR3 gives the full variable domain: GAGVSQSPRYKVAKRGQDVALRCDPISGHVSLFWYQQALGQGPEFLTYFQNEAQLDKSGLPSDRFFAERPEGSVSTLKIQRTQQEDSAVYLCASSPRRGSGDEKLFFGSGTQLSVL.